This T cell receptor beta chain was retrieved from a study of metastatic and nonmetastatic thyroid tumors. Using MiXCR, TCRdb re-called clones from the PCR reads. Here the sample spans some 21,000 clones, about 18% being singletons. This clone was seen a few times. All patients were treatment-naive before thyroid surgery. CDR3 length: 15 amino acids. After removal of 6 bases from V and 9 bases from J, the junction contained 14 bases not matched to a gene. The germline gives CDR1 SNHLY, CDR2 FYNNEI. Material for sequencing was blood. The gene calls are TRBV2 and TRBJ2-1; TRBD1 agrees at 7 bases. This receptor was obtained from a male donor with papillary thyroid cancer or a benign thyroid nodule (not recorded which). Some clones in this sample may be carry-over from other donors' samples. The CDR3 spells CASRLQEYRGTEQFF. For the CDR3, the DNA is TGTGCCAGCAGGCTACAGGAGTACAGGGGCACTGAGCAGTTCTTC.